Given below is one TCR beta chain in context. Its specificity is unknown. The CDR3 totals 14 residues. Germline V gene data show CDR1 as MNHNS and CDR2 as SASEGT. V was pared by 4 bases and J by 4 bases, with 14 bases between. This specimen comes from a study of shared clonotypes between healthy human individuals. Study at large: Sampling drew on donors who were a couple of women and a few men aged 18 to 49. General study points: Generation probabilities of non-shared clonotypes were lower (relative to those shared by all four donors).

The naive CD8 fraction comprised CD45RO-negative cells positively selected for CCR7 and excluded terminally differentiated effector memory CD45RA+ cells. Generated by immunoSEQ multiplex PCR, the TCRdb table keeps only in-frame clones and is missing some. The repertoire holds more than 600,000 clones, with about 90% as singletons. Sample: naive CD8+ T cells sorted from blood. This TCR was sampled from a man aged 25 to 45 in good health. V gene TRBV6-1 combines with J gene TRBJ2-7; D is perhaps TRBD1 (6 bases). CDR3 nucleotide sequence: TGTGCCAGCAGTGGACAGGCCCGGTCTTACGAGCAGTACTTC. Residues: CASSGQARSYEQYF.